The 2 T cell receptor beta chains below come from one sample, sequenced in a study of blood T cells in healthy people across ages. For the second PCR, which ran for roughly 6 to 12 cycles, a sample-barcoded 5' primer and a J-beta primer mix were used. MiXCR, run by TCRdb on the 5' RACE reads, gives a single entry per CDR3 protein. The sample shows roughly 730,000 distinct CDR3 sequences, roughly 56% of them seen only once. Material for sequencing was blood. The receptors were gathered from a man in his forties in good health.

V gene TRBV28 combines with J gene TRBJ1-2; D is ambiguous. Per the germline V gene, CDR1 is MDHEN and CDR2 is SYDVKM. This CDR3 spans 12 amino acids. The ends were cut back, 5 bases at V and 4 bases at J, with 8 bases in the middle. This CDR3 reads CASSVSGYGYTF. The CDR3, as DNA: TGTGCCAGCAGTGTCTCCGGCTATGGCTACACCTTC.

The chain employs TRBV6-2 or TRBV6-3 and TRBJ2-3; D gene uncertain. This CDR3 is built from 17 residues. Per the germline V gene, CDR1 is MNHEY and CDR2 is SVGEGT. V dropped 0 bases and J dropped 0 bases, with 13 bases sitting between them. The CDR3 here is CASSYSVVRTSTDTQYF. In nucleotides, the CDR3 is TGTGCCAGCAGTTACTCGGTTGTGCGGACCAGCACAGATACGCAGTATTTT.